Reported below is one T cell receptor (beta chain). Antigen specificity is unknown. Other DNA sequences in the sample encode the same CDR3. Here immunoSEQ multiplex PCR was the method, and the copy in TCRdb shows in-frame clones only, minus some. The sample gives 2 million to 2.5 million clones, over 90% of which show up once; about 0.37% is in the top ten. CDR3 length: 15 residues. Trimming at V came to 4 bases and at J to 0 bases, leaving 5 bases not matched to a gene. Germline V gene sequence: CDR1 SGHNT, CDR2 YYREEE (reference sequence). The record originates from a study of shared clonotypes between healthy human individuals. Study-wide results and caveats: Rarefaction analysis demonstrated incomplete sorted-subset sequencing notwithstanding large depth. Among the subsets, naive ones generally showed larger estimated richness than memory ones. Clonotype sharing across a handful of donors was observed for 5% to 6.5% of naive CD4 clonotypes.

V usage is TRBV5-4 and J usage is TRBJ2-3; 7 bases line up with TRBD2. Sequenced: naive CD4+ T cells from PBMCs. The subset was: CD45RA+ positively selected. The sequence derives from a man younger than 30 in good health. Some clones in this sample may be carry-over from other donors' samples. In nucleotides, the CDR3 is TGTGCCAGCAGCCTCCCTAGCGGCAGCACAGATACGCAGTATTTT. Its protein product is CASSLPSGSTDTQYF.